The TCR beta chain under discussion was sequenced for a study of blood T cells in healthy people across ages. The CDR3 totals 15 residues. Germline loops: CDR1 SQVTM, CDR2 ANQGSEA. A few counts support this clonotype. It was with a sample-barcoded 5' primer and a J-beta primer mix that a second PCR of roughly 6 to 12 cycles was run. MiXCR was run by TCRdb on the 5' RACE reads, yielding one entry per CDR3 protein. This table has hundreds of thousands of distinct CDR3 sequences, about 52% appearing once. Sample: blood. The TCR was taken from a woman aged 55-69 years in good health. The chain uses TRBV29-1 and TRBJ2-5; 12 nucleotides match TRBD1. The end of the DNA is better explained by TRBJ2-7, so the J call may be wrong. For the CDR3, the DNA is TGCAGCGTCGACGGGACAGGGGGCTTAGGGGGCGAGCAGTACTTC. Translation: CSVDGTGGLGGEQYF.